This paragraph reports one T cell receptor (beta chain). The data originate from a study of cytomegalovirus exposure and HLA in healthy donors. Profiling relied on immunoSEQ multiplex PCR, and the TCRdb table lists in-frame clones only, not all of them. The sample includes 150,000 to 250,000 clones, roughly 82% of them seen just once. Germline V CDR1 and CDR2: SEHNR, FQNEAQ (reference sequence). The CDR3 is 15 residues long. Trimming shortened V by 2 bases and J by 5 bases, and 13 bases separated the two germline ends. Sequencing used PBMCs. The sequence came from a woman in her 30s in good health and CMV-seropositive. This chain joins TRBV7-9 and TRBJ1-3, with a possible D match to TRBD1 (6 bases). CDR3 residues: CASSLQGWGRNTIYF. The CDR3 DNA follows: TGTGCCAGCAGCTTACAGGGGTGGGGGAGAAACACCATATATTTT.